The 25 T cell receptor beta chains below were found in one sample sequenced in a study of cytomegalovirus exposure and HLA in healthy donors. The PCR contained 60 Vbeta and 13 Jbeta primers. Sequenced by immunoSEQ multiplex PCR; TCRdb stores in-frame clones only, minus some. The sample records 150,000 to 200,000 clones, over 60% being singletons. The sample consisted of PBMCs. The receptors were sampled from a girl aged 10 to 17 in good health and CMV-seronegative.

This rearrangement joins TRBV7-9 to TRBJ2-7; 7 bases map to TRBD1. After removal of 1 base from V and 3 bases from J, the junction contained 3 bases not matched to a gene. Germline V gene sequence: CDR1 SEHNR, CDR2 FQNEAQ (reference sequence). This CDR3 is 14 amino acids long. The CDR3 reads CASSLVGGYYEQYF. The CDR3 DNA sequence: TGTGCCAGCAGCTTAGTAGGGGGCTACTACGAGCAGTACTTC.

J is TRBJ1-1 and V is TRBV7-2; the D is unclear. This CDR3 spans 16 amino acids. V lost 6 bases to trimming and J lost 0 bases, with 17 bases between them. The germline gives CDR1 SGHTA, CDR2 FQGNSA. The DNA of the CDR3 is TGTGCCAGCAGTCCCCATGAGGCACGGTTGAACACTGAAGCTTTCTTT. It encodes CASSPHEARLNTEAFF.

This chain connects TRBV14 to TRBJ1-2; 11 bases are a match to TRBD1. This CDR3 has 14 amino acids. Germline CDR1 reads SGHDN; CDR2 reads FVKESK. The junction had 3 bases not matched to a gene; V was cut back by 4 bases and J by 5 bases. The CDR3 here is CASSLGTGGYGYTF. Here the CDR3 DNA reads TGTGCCAGCAGCCTCGGGACAGGGGGGTATGGCTACACCTTC.

The chain has TRBV5-4 and TRBJ2-2, with no clear D. Germline V gene sequence: CDR1 SGHNT, CDR2 YYREEE (reference sequence). This CDR3 is 17 amino acids long. The germline V and J ends were trimmed by 4 bases and 4 bases, with 20 bases remaining between them. Here the CDR3 reads CASSLAPSSSGTGELFF. The CDR3, as DNA: TGTGCCAGCAGCCTGGCCCCCTCTAGTTCGGGCACCGGGGAGCTGTTTTTT.

The chain uses TRBV19 and TRBJ1-1, with no clear D. The CDR3 sequence is 12 residues long. Germline V gives CDR1 LNHDA, CDR2 SQIVND (reference sequence). V was clipped by 9 bases and J by 2 bases, with 10 bases between them. The CDR3 here is CASLTRNTEAFF. In DNA, the CDR3 is TGTGCCAGCCTGACAAGAAACACTGAAGCTTTCTTT.

The rearrangement joins TRBV27 to TRBJ2-7, with D possibly TRBD2 on 6 matching bases. V dropped 2 bases and J dropped 0 bases, with 8 bases sitting between them. Germline values: CDR1 MNHEY, CDR2 SMNVEV (reference sequence). The CDR3 is 14 amino acids. The CDR3 DNA reads TGTGCCAGCAGTTTAAGCGGGCCCTCCTACGAGCAGTACTTC. It is translated as CASSLSGPSYEQYF.

The chain couples TRBV7-9 to TRBJ2-2, with 8 bases aligning to TRBD1. In germline, CDR1 is SEHNR, CDR2 FQNEAQ (reference sequence). Germline trimming cut 5 bases from V and 7 bases from J; bases unmatched to any gene: 21. The CDR3 length is 19 residues. Here the CDR3 DNA reads TGTGCCAGCAGCGGGGCCCTAAGGGACAGGCCCCTTTTTTTCGGGGAGCTGTTTTTT. This codes for CASSGALRDRPLFFGELFF.

The chain couples TRBV5-1 to TRBJ2-5; TRBD1 aligns across 8 bases. Germline values: CDR1 SGHRS, CDR2 YFSETQ. The trim removed 4 bases at V and 4 bases at J, leaving 6 bases unmatched. This CDR3 contains 14 residues. CDR3 region: CASSPRTGRETQYF. CDR3 in DNA: TGCGCCAGCAGCCCCCGGACAGGGAGAGAGACCCAGTACTTC.

The J gene is TRBJ1-1, the V gene TRBV4-1; the D is unclear. This CDR3 comprises 15 residues. The V end was cut by 0 bases, the J end by 0 bases, with 8 bases between. CDR1 MGHRA and CDR2 YSYEKL come from the germline V gene. The CDR3 loop is CASSQELQMNTEAFF. CDR3 sequence (DNA): TGCGCCAGCAGCCAAGAATTACAGATGAACACTGAAGCTTTCTTT.

The chain employs TRBV19 and TRBJ1-4; D possibly corresponds to TRBD1 (5 bases). The CDR3 length is 14 residues. Trimming took 4 bases from V and 8 from J, leaving 14 bases between them. CDR1 and CDR2 from the germline V gene are LNHDA and SQIVND (reference sequence). CDR3 sequence (DNA): TGTGCCAGTAGTACAGACCAGGGTTGGGAAAAACTGTTTTTT. It yields the protein CASSTDQGWEKLFF.

The chain has TRBV19 and TRBJ2-1, with 8 bases that match TRBD2. Germline loops: CDR1 LNHDA, CDR2 SQIVND (reference sequence). The V and J ends lost 7 bases and 3 bases, in that order; junction bases with no gene match: 14. This CDR3 spans 17 amino acids. CDR3: CASNPMEAGGGYNEQFF. CDR3 sequence (DNA): TGTGCCAGTAACCCAATGGAGGCGGGGGGTGGCTACAATGAGCAGTTCTTC. Using reference TRBV19 and TRBJ2-1 for the parts outside the CDR3, the full variable domain is DGGITQSPKYLFRKEGQNVTLSCEQNLNHDAMYWYRQDPGQGLRLIYYSQIVNDFQKGDIAEGYSVSREKKESFPLTVTSAQKNPTAFYLCASNPMEAGGGYNEQFFGPGTRLTVL.

J is TRBJ1-1 and V is TRBV11-2; 7 bases line up with TRBD1. CDR3 length equals 12 residues. Unmatched junction bases numbered 4, after V lost 5 bases and J lost 7 bases. Germline loops: CDR1 SGHAT, CDR2 FQNNGV. The CDR3 is CASSPRGDEAFF. The CDR3 bases are TGTGCCAGCAGCCCCAGGGGGGATGAAGCTTTCTTT.

V usage is TRBV12-2 and J usage is TRBJ1-6; the table assigns TRBD1, which was not confirmed against the DNA. TRBV12-2 is annotated as a pseudogene. This CDR3 region has 15 residues. CDR3 residues: CASRFHRNLNSPLHF. The CDR3, as DNA: TGTGCAAGTCGCTTCCACAGGAATTTAAATTCACCCCTCCACTTT.

This chain joins TRBV19 and TRBJ1-5; D gene unclear. The CDR3 has 14 residues. CDR1 is LNHDA and CDR2 is SQIVND in the germline V gene (reference sequence). The V end lost 3 bases, the J end lost 2 bases, and 8 bases lay between the germline ends. CDR3 amino acids: CASSIFSGNQPQHF. The CDR3 DNA is TGTGCCAGTAGTATTTTCTCGGGCAATCAGCCCCAGCATTTT. Full variable domain (missing parts from reference TRBV19 and TRBJ1-5): DGGITQSPKYLFRKEGQNVTLSCEQNLNHDAMYWYRQDPGQGLRLIYYSQIVNDFQKGDIAEGYSVSREKKESFPLTVTSAQKNPTAFYLCASSIFSGNQPQHFGDGTRLSIL.

The chain recombines TRBV4-1 with TRBJ2-3, with 8 bases identical to TRBD2. V dropped 6 bases and J dropped 1; count of bases not matched to a gene: 6. This CDR3 is built from 15 residues. Germline lookup yields CDR1 MGHRA and CDR2 YSYEKL. CDR3: CASRYGGAGTDTQYF. The CDR3 nucleotides read TGCGCCAGCAGGTACGGGGGGGCCGGCACAGATACGCAGTATTTT.

This clone was found a few times. The genes are TRBV7-6 and TRBJ1-1; 9 bases agree with TRBD1. After removal of 1 base from V and 2 bases from J, the junction contained 2 bases not matched to a gene. This CDR3 contains 15 residues. The germline gives CDR1 SGHVS, CDR2 FNYEAQ. CDR3 loop: CASSLDTGGNTEAFF. CDR3 sequence (DNA): TGTGCCAGCAGCTTAGACACAGGGGGCAACACTGAAGCTTTCTTT.

The chain joins TRBV5-1 to TRBJ2-7, with 8 bases that match TRBD2. The CDR3 totals 15 residues. With 4 bases clipped from V and 3 bases from J, the junction kept 9 bases outside the gene matches. The germline gives CDR1 SGHRS, CDR2 YFSETQ. This CDR3 reads CASSEERGISYEQYF. The CDR3 nucleotides read TGCGCCAGCAGCGAAGAGCGGGGGATTAGCTACGAGCAGTACTTC.

The rearrangement joins TRBV5-4 to TRBJ2-1; D possibly corresponds to TRBD2 (5 bases). The CDR3 has 11 amino acids. Trimming removed 2 bases at V and 9 bases at J, with 6 bases between. From germline, CDR1 is SGHNT and CDR2 YYREEE (reference sequence). The CDR3 protein is CASSFGGEQFF. The CDR3 DNA follows: TGTGCCAGCAGCTTCGGAGGTGAGCAGTTCTTC. The complete variable domain, with remaining parts taken from reference TRBV5-4 and TRBJ2-1, reads ETGVTQSPTHLIKTRGQQVTLRCSSQSGHNTVSWYQQALGQGPQFIFQYYREEENGRGNFPPRFSGLQFPNYSSELNVNALELDDSALYLCASSFGGEQFFGPGTRLTVL.

This chain uses TRBV7-6 with TRBJ2-7, with D hard to call. The CDR3 has 13 residues. Germline V gene data show CDR1 as SGHVS and CDR2 as FNYEAQ. V was pared by 5 bases and J by 0 bases, with 8 bases between. CDR3 loop: CASSPSPSYEQYF. In DNA form, the CDR3 reads TGTGCCAGCAGCCCATCCCCCTCCTACGAGCAGTACTTC. Filled out from reference TRBV7-6 and TRBJ2-7, the complete variable domain reads GAGVSQSPRYKVTKRGQDVALRCDPISGHVSLYWYRQALGQGPEFLTYFNYEAQQDKSGLPNDRFSAERPEGSISTLTIQRTEQRDSAMYRCASSPSPSYEQYFGPGTRLTVT.

The genes are TRBV6-5 and TRBJ1-1; TRBD1 might be the D (5 bases). The V gene lost 7 bases and the J gene lost 7 bases, with 16 bases spanning the gap. The CDR3 is 13 residues long. CDR1 MNHEY and CDR2 SVGAGI come from the germline V gene. The CDR3 DNA reads TGTGCCAGCACTTGGGGGGAGTCCGGTGAAGCTTTCTTT. This gives the protein CASTWGESGEAFF.

V gene TRBV7-9 combines with J gene TRBJ2-5; possible D gene TRBD1, 5 bases. Trimming stripped 5 bases from V and 1 base from J, with 8 bases between. Germline CDR1 reads SEHNR; CDR2 reads FQNEAQ (reference sequence). This CDR3 has 13 residues. CDR3 bases: TGTGCCAGCAGCCCGACAGTCCAAGAGACCCAGTACTTC. Translation: CASSPTVQETQYF.

This rearrangement joins TRBV7-9 to TRBJ1-2, with D perhaps TRBD1 (5 bases). Trimming took off 6 bases at V and 0 bases at J, with 8 bases between the two ends. This CDR3 comprises 13 residues. The germline CDR1 and CDR2 sequences are SEHNR and FQNEAQ (reference sequence). CDR3 protein: CASSRQSNYGYTF. DNA for the CDR3: TGTGCCAGCAGTCGACAGTCTAACTATGGCTACACCTTC.

For the CDR3, the DNA is TGTGCCAGCAGTTACTCAGGACAGGGGGCAAGGGCTGAAGCTTTCTTT. It yields the protein CASSYSGQGARAEAFF. The genes are TRBV6-6 and TRBJ1-1; TRBD1 matches 11 bases. The CDR3 is made up of 16 amino acids. Germline values: CDR1 MNHNY, CDR2 SVGAGI (reference sequence). The junction had 6 bases not matched to a gene; V was cut back by 0 bases and J by 6 bases.

The chain is built from TRBV7-2 and TRBJ1-2; D is undetermined. CDR1 is SGHTA and CDR2 is FQGNSA in the germline V gene. Trimming left V 2 bases short and J 5 bases short, with 15 bases between. The CDR3 has 15 residues. The CDR3, as DNA: TGTGCCAGCAGCTTATTTGGGCTTGCCCTTTATGGCTACACCTTC. It specifies CASSLFGLALYGYTF.

The chain recombines TRBV6-5 with TRBJ1-5; the D gene is possibly TRBD1 (5 bases). V was trimmed by 5 bases and J by 4 bases, leaving 6 bases between them. Germline V gene lookup returns CDR1 MNHEY and CDR2 SVGAGI. The CDR3 runs 12 residues. This chain's CDR3 is CASSRTNQPQHF. CDR3 coding DNA: TGTGCCAGCAGTAGGACAAATCAGCCCCAGCATTTT.